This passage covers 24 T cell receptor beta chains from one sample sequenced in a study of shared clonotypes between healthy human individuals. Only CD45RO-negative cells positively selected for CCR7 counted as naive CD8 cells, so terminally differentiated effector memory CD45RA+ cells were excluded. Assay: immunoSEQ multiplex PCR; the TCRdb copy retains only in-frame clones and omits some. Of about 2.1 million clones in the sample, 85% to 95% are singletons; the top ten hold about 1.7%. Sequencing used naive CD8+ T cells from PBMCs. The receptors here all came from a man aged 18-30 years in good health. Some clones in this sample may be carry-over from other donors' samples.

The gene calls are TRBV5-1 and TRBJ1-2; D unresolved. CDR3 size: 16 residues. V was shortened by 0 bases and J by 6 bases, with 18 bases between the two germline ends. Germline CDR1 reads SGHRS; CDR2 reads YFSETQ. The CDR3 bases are TGCGCCAGCAGCTTGGTATCTATGGACTCTGGGCATGGCTACACCTTC. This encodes CASSLVSMDSGHGYTF.

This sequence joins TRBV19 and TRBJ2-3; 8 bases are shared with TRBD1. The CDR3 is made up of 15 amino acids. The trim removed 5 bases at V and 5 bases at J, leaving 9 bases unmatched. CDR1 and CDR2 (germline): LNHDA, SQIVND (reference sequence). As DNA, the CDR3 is TGTGCCAGTAGTCCCTGGACAGGGTTGGGAGATACGCAGTATTTT. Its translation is CASSPWTGLGDTQYF.

Written as DNA, the CDR3 is TGTGCCAGCTCGACAGGGGAAAACATTCAGTACTTC. Its translation: CASSTGENIQYF. This chain uses TRBV7-9 with TRBJ2-4, with 8 positions matching TRBD1. CDR1 SEHNR and CDR2 FQNEAQ come from the germline V gene (reference sequence). CDR3 length: 12 amino acids. J gave up 5 bases and V 8 bases, and 2 bases lay outside the gene matches.

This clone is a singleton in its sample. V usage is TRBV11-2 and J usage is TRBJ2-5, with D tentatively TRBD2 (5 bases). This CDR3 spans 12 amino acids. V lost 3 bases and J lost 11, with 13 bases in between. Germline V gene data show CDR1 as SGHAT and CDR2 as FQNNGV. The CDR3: CASSFPEREQYF. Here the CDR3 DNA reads TGTGCCAGCAGCTTCCCCGAGAGGGAGCAGTACTTC. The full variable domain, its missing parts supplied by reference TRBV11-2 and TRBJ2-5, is EAGVAQSPRYKIIEKRQSVAFWCNPISGHATLYWYQQILGQGPKLLIQFQNNGVVDDSQLPKDRFSAERLKGVDSTLKIQPAKLEDSAVYLCASSFPEREQYFGPGTRLLVL.

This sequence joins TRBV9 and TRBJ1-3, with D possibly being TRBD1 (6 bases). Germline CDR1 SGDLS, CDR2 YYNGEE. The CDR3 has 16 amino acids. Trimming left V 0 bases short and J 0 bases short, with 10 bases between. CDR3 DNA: TGTGCCAGCAGCGTAGATATGGGGGCCTCTGGAAACACCATATATTTT. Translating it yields CASSVDMGASGNTIYF. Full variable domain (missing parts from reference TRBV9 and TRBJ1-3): DSGVTQTPKHLITATGQRVTLRCSPRSGDLSVYWYQQSLDQGLQFLIQYYNGEERAKGNILERFSAQQFPDLHSELNLSSLELGDSALYFCASSVDMGASGNTIYFGEGSWLTVV.

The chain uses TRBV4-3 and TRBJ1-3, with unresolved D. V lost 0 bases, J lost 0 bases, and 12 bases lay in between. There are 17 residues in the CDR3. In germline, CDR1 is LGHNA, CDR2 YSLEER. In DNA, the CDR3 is TGCGCCAGCAGCCAAGAGCGGGAGCCATACTCTGGAAACACCATATATTTT. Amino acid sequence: CASSQEREPYSGNTIYF.

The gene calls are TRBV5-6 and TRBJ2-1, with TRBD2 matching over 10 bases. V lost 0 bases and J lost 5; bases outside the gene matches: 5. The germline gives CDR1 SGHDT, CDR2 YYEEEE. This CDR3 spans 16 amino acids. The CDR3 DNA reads TGTGCCAGCAGCTTGGGAACTAGCGGGGCGAACAATGAGCAGTTCTTC. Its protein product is CASSLGTSGANNEQFF.

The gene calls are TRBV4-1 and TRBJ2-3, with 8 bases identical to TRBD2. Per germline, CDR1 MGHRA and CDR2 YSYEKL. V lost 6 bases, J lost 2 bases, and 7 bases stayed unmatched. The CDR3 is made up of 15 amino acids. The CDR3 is CASRVTSANTDTQYF. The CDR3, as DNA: TGCGCCAGCAGGGTGACTAGCGCGAACACAGATACGCAGTATTTT.

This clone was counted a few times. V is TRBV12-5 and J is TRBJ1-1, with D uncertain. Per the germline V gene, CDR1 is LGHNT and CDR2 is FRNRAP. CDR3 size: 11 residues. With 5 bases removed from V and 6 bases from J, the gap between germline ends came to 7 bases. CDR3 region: CASGEGAEAFF. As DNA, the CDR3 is TGTGCTAGTGGTGAGGGCGCTGAAGCTTTCTTT.

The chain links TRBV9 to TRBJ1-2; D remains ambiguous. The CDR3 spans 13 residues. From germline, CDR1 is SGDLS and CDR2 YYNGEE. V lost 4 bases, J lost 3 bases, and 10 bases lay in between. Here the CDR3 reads CASSIGKDYGYTF. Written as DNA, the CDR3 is TGTGCCAGCAGCATTGGGAAGGACTATGGCTACACCTTC.

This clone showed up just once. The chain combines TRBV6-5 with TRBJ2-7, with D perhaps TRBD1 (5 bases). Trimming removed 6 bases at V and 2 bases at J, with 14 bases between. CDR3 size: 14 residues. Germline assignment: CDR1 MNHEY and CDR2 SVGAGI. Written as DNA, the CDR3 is TGTGCCAGCAGGATAAGGGGCCCCACCTACGAGCAGTACTTC. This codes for CASRIRGPTYEQYF.

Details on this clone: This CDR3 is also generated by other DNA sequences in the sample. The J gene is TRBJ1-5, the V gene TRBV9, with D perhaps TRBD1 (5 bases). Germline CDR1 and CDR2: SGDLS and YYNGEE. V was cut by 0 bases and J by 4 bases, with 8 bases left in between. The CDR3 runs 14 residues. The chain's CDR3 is CASSVGQGNQPQHF. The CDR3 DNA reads TGTGCCAGCAGCGTAGGGCAGGGAAATCAGCCCCAGCATTTT.

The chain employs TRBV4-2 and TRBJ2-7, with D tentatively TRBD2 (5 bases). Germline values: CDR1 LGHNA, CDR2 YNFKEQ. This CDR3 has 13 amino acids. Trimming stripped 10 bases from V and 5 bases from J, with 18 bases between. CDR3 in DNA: TGTGCCACCTCGGGATCCCGGAGGCACGAGCAGTACTTC. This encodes CATSGSRRHEQYF.

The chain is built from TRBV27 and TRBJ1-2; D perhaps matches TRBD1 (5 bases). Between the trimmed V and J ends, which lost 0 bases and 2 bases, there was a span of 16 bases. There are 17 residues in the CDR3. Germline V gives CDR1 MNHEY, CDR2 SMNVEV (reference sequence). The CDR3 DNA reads TGTGCCAGCAGTTTATCAGTCGGTGTCACAGGAAACTATGGCTACACCTTC. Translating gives CASSLSVGVTGNYGYTF.

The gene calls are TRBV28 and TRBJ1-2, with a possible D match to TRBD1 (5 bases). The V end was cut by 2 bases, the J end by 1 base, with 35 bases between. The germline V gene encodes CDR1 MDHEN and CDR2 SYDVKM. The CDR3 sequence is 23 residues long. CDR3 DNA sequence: TGTGCCAGCAGTTTAAACACAGTGATTTCCAGGCCGGGGCTAAGAGAGTTTAACTATGGCTACACCTTC. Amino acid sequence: CASSLNTVISRPGLREFNYGYTF.

CDR3: CASSQDLNRAHEQYF. As DNA, the CDR3 is TGCGCCAGCAGCCAAGATTTAAACAGGGCCCACGAGCAGTACTTC. The J gene is TRBJ2-7, the V gene TRBV4-1, with D perhaps TRBD1 (6 bases). The CDR3 sequence is 15 residues long. Germline values: CDR1 MGHRA, CDR2 YSYEKL. Trimming took 0 bases from V and 5 from J, leaving 14 bases between them.

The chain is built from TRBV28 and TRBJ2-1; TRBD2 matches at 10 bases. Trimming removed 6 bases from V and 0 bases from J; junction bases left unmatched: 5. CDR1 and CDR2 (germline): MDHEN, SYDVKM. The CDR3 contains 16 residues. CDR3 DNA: TGTGCCAGCAGCCCTACTAGCGGGAACTCCTACAATGAGCAGTTCTTC. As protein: CASSPTSGNSYNEQFF.

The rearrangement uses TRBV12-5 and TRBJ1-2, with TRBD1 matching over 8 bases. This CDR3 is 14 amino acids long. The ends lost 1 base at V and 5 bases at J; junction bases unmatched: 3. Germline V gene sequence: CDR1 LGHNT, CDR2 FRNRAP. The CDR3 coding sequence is TGTGCTAGTGGTTTGGCGGGACAGGCGTATGGCTACACCTTC. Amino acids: CASGLAGQAYGYTF. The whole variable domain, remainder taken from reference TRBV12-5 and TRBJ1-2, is DARVTQTPRHKVTEMGQEVTMRCQPILGHNTVFWYRQTMMQGLELLAYFRNRAPLDDSGMPKDRFSAEMPDATLATLKIQPSEPRDSAVYFCASGLAGQAYGYTFGSGTRLTVV.

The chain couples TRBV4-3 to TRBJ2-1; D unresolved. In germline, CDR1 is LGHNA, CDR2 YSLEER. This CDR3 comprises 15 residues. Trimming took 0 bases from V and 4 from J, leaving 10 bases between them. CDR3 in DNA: TGCGCCAGCAGCCAAGATTTTAGCCGATACAATGAGCAGTTCTTC. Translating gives CASSQDFSRYNEQFF.

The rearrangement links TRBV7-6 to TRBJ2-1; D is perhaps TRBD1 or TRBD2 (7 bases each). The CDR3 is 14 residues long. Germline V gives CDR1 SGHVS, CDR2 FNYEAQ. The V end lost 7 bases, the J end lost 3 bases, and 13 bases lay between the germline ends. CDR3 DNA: TGTGCCAGCACAGGGGGGAGGGGCTACAATGAGCAGTTCTTC. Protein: CASTGGRGYNEQFF.

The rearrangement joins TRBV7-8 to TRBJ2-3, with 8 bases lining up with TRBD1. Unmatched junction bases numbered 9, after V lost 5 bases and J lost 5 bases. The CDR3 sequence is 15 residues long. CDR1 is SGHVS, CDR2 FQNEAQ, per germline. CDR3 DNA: TGTGCCAGCAGCACCGCAGGGGGCTGGCAAGATACGCAGTATTTT. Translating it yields CASSTAGGWQDTQYF.

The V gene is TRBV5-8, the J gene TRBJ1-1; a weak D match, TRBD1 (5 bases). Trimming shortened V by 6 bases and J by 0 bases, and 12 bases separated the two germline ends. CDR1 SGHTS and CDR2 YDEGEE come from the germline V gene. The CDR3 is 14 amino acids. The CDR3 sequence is CASTPGPLNTEAFF. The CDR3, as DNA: TGTGCCAGCACCCCGGGACCTCTGAACACTGAAGCTTTCTTT.

The CDR3 DNA is TGTGCCAGCAATTTGAGGGAGTTCCCTAACTATGGCTACACCTTC. This codes for CASNLREFPNYGYTF. This chain connects TRBV28 to TRBJ1-2; D unclear. Trimming shortened V by 7 bases and J by 0 bases, and 15 bases separated the two germline ends. The CDR3 has 15 residues. Germline assignment: CDR1 MDHEN and CDR2 SYDVKM.

The CDR3 loop reads CASSGGGDTQYF. CDR3 DNA sequence: TGTGCCAGCAGCGGTGGGGGGGATACGCAGTATTTT. The rearrangement links TRBV25-1 to TRBJ2-3, with a tentative D call TRBD2 (6 bases). V lost 6 bases to trimming and J lost 6 bases, with 10 bases between them. Per germline, CDR1 MGHDK and CDR2 SYGVNS. The CDR3 has 12 residues.